A selection of T cell receptor beta chains follows, all from one sample in a study of shared clonotypes between healthy human individuals. Data came from immunoSEQ multiplex PCR; TCRdb stores just in-frame clones and leaves some out. The sample includes about 110,000 clones, around 71% seen only once; the top ten take around 23%. Material for sequencing was memory CD8+ T cells sorted from blood. These receptors originate from a woman between 25 and 40 years old in good health. Each CDR3 is given with its conserved first and last residue. The order of the fields is clone size, V gene, D gene, J gene, CDR3 protein, CDR3 DNA. D genes are given only for firm matches. Rows may omit the clone size; those that give it use once, few, many or a size class.

abundance: few
v_gene: TRBV30
d_gene: -
j_gene: TRBJ1-5
CDR3aa: CAWSGTASNQPQHF
CDR3nt: TGTGCCTGGAGCGGGACTGCTAGCAATCAGCCCCAGCATTTT

abundance: -
v_gene: TRBV11-2
d_gene: -
j_gene: TRBJ2-7
CDR3aa: CASSLRLHTDYRFEYEQYF
CDR3nt: TGTGCCAGCAGCTTACGACTCCATACGGACTACCGATTCGAATACGAGCAGTACTTC

abundance: -
v_gene: TRBV7-9
d_gene: -
j_gene: TRBJ2-7
CDR3aa: CASSRPDEHTTYEQYF
CDR3nt: TGTGCCAGCAGCCGACCGGACGAACATACCACCTACGAGCAGTACTTC

abundance: few
v_gene: TRBV21-1
d_gene: -
j_gene: TRBJ1-1
CDR3aa: CASSPGQGWNTEAFF
CDR3nt: TGTGCCAGCAGCCCAGGACAGGGATGGAACACTGAAGCTTTCTTT

abundance: -
v_gene: TRBV19
d_gene: -
j_gene: TRBJ1-2
CDR3aa: CASSYQGVYYGYTF
CDR3nt: TGTGCCAGTAGCTATCAGGGCGTCTACTATGGCTACACCTTC

abundance: few
v_gene: TRBV7-8
d_gene: -
j_gene: TRBJ2-7
CDR3aa: CASSLVQGPNREQYF
CDR3nt: TGTGCCAGCAGCTTAGTGCAGGGGCCTAATAGGGAGCAGTACTTC

abundance: -
v_gene: TRBV27
d_gene: TRBD1
j_gene: TRBJ2-7
CDR3aa: CASSLVDRGYEQYF
CDR3nt: TGTGCCAGCAGTTTAGTGGACAGGGGATACGAGCAGTACTTC

abundance: few
v_gene: TRBV28
d_gene: -
j_gene: TRBJ1-5
CDR3aa: CASSFRQGTQPQHF
CDR3nt: TGTGCCAGCAGTTTTCGGCAGGGCACTCAGCCCCAGCATTTT

abundance: -
v_gene: TRBV19
d_gene: -
j_gene: TRBJ2-7
CDR3aa: CASSIQVGGEQYF
CDR3nt: TGTGCCAGTAGTATCCAGGTTGGGGGCGAGCAGTACTTC

abundance: -
v_gene: TRBV9
d_gene: TRBD2
j_gene: TRBJ2-7
CDR3aa: CASSVQGGPSYEQYF
CDR3nt: TGTGCCAGCAGCGTGCAGGGAGGGCCCTCCTACGAGCAGTACTTC

abundance: -
v_gene: TRBV9
d_gene: -
j_gene: TRBJ2-7
CDR3aa: CASSPDAGSYVEQYF
CDR3nt: TGTGCCAGCAGCCCCGACGCGGGGAGCTACGTGGAGCAGTACTTC

abundance: few
v_gene: TRBV27
d_gene: -
j_gene: TRBJ2-6
CDR3aa: CASSASGANVLTF
CDR3nt: TGTGCCAGCAGTGCGTCTGGGGCCAACGTCCTGACTTTC

abundance: -
v_gene: TRBV19
d_gene: -
j_gene: TRBJ2-1
CDR3aa: CASSIVFNEQFF
CDR3nt: TGTGCCAGTAGTATAGTCTTTAATGAGCAGTTCTTC

abundance: many
v_gene: TRBV6-5
d_gene: TRBD2
j_gene: TRBJ2-1
CDR3aa: CASSYWLAGRIREQFF
CDR3nt: TGTGCCAGCAGTTACTGGCTAGCGGGCAGGATCCGAGAACAGTTCTTC

abundance: once
v_gene: TRBV7-3
d_gene: -
j_gene: TRBJ2-1
CDR3aa: CASSLTQDSFNEQFF
CDR3nt: TGTGCCAGCAGCTTAACTCAGGACTCCTTCAATGAGCAGTTCTTC

abundance: -
v_gene: TRBV15
d_gene: -
j_gene: TRBJ1-1
CDR3aa: CATSRGVGVQGEAFF
CDR3nt: TGTGCCACCAGCAGAGGTGTGGGGGTACAGGGTGAAGCTTTCTTT

abundance: -
v_gene: TRBV18
d_gene: TRBD1
j_gene: TRBJ1-2
CDR3aa: CASSTGTGTYGYTF
CDR3nt: TGTGCCAGCTCAACCGGGACAGGGACGTATGGCTACACCTTC

abundance: -
v_gene: TRBV7-9
d_gene: -
j_gene: TRBJ2-5
CDR3aa: CASSLVAEETQYF
CDR3nt: TGTGCCAGCAGCCTCGTAGCGGAAGAGACCCAGTACTTC

abundance: -
v_gene: TRBV4-1
d_gene: -
j_gene: TRBJ2-7
CDR3aa: CASSQAKPPYEQYF
CDR3nt: TGCGCCAGCAGCCAAGCCAAACCGCCCTACGAGCAGTACTTC

abundance: -
v_gene: TRBV14
d_gene: -
j_gene: TRBJ2-7
CDR3aa: CASSMRTDEQWGYEDEQYF
CDR3nt: TGTGCCAGCAGCATGCGAACCGATGAGCAGTGGGGCTACGAGGACGAGCAGTACTTC

abundance: -
v_gene: TRBV5-4
d_gene: -
j_gene: TRBJ2-1
CDR3aa: CASSLKGLGGDEQFF
CDR3nt: TGTGCCAGCAGCTTGAAGGGCCTGGGAGGCGATGAGCAGTTCTTC

abundance: -
v_gene: TRBV27
d_gene: -
j_gene: TRBJ2-2
CDR3aa: CASTLKDSPNTGELFF
CDR3nt: TGTGCCAGCACACTCAAAGACAGCCCGAACACCGGGGAGCTGTTTTTT

abundance: -
v_gene: TRBV7-8
d_gene: TRBD2
j_gene: TRBJ2-7
CDR3aa: CASGGLAGMRYEQYF
CDR3nt: TGTGCCAGCGGCGGACTAGCGGGCATGCGGTACGAGCAGTACTTC

abundance: -
v_gene: TRBV5-5
d_gene: -
j_gene: TRBJ2-3
CDR3aa: CASSPSTDTQYF
CDR3nt: TGTGCCAGCTCGCCTAGCACAGATACGCAGTATTTT

abundance: -
v_gene: TRBV7-9
d_gene: -
j_gene: TRBJ2-5
CDR3aa: CASSTAPDRFQETQYF
CDR3nt: TGTGCCAGCAGCACCGCCCCCGACAGGTTCCAAGAGACCCAGTACTTC

abundance: once
v_gene: TRBV6-4
d_gene: TRBD2
j_gene: TRBJ2-1
CDR3aa: CASSLAGEGDEQFF
CDR3nt: TGTGCCAGCTCCTTAGCGGGAGAGGGCGATGAGCAGTTCTTC

abundance: -
v_gene: TRBV6-1
d_gene: -
j_gene: TRBJ2-2
CDR3aa: CASSEWSQGGITGELFF
CDR3nt: TGTGCCAGCAGTGAATGGTCCCAGGGAGGTATCACCGGGGAGCTGTTTTTT

abundance: -
v_gene: TRBV14
d_gene: -
j_gene: TRBJ2-7
CDR3aa: CASSQDFGVSYEQYF
CDR3nt: TGTGCCAGCAGCCAAGATTTCGGGGTCTCCTACGAGCAGTACTTC

abundance: -
v_gene: TRBV25-1
d_gene: -
j_gene: TRBJ2-7
CDR3aa: CASSSNVADEQYF
CDR3nt: TGTGCCAGCAGCTCAAACGTAGCGGACGAGCAGTACTTC

abundance: -
v_gene: TRBV4-1
d_gene: -
j_gene: TRBJ1-4
CDR3aa: CASSRGRINEKLFF
CDR3nt: TGCGCCAGCAGCCGGGGACGGATTAATGAAAAACTGTTTTTT

abundance: -
v_gene: TRBV19
d_gene: -
j_gene: TRBJ1-5
CDR3aa: CASSIWQGGNQPQHF
CDR3nt: TGTGCCAGTAGTATATGGCAGGGAGGCAATCAGCCCCAGCATTTT

abundance: few
v_gene: TRBV6-5
d_gene: TRBD1
j_gene: TRBJ1-6
CDR3aa: CASSPGTDPSPLHF
CDR3nt: TGTGCCAGCAGCCCCGGGACAGATCCTTCACCCCTCCACTTT

abundance: -
v_gene: TRBV28
d_gene: TRBD2
j_gene: TRBJ2-7
CDR3aa: CASSSGLAGGPYEQYF
CDR3nt: TGTGCCAGCAGTTCGGGACTAGCGGGAGGGCCCTACGAGCAGTACTTC

abundance: many
v_gene: TRBV6-4
d_gene: TRBD1
j_gene: TRBJ1-1
CDR3aa: CASSAGQGDAFF
CDR3nt: TGTGCCAGCAGTGCGGGACAGGGTGACGCTTTCTTT

abundance: -
v_gene: TRBV4-2
d_gene: -
j_gene: TRBJ2-7
CDR3aa: CASSLESAGNFEQYF
CDR3nt: TGTGCCAGCAGCTTGGAGTCTGCTGGCAACTTCGAGCAGTACTTC

abundance: -
v_gene: TRBV27
d_gene: TRBD1
j_gene: TRBJ2-3
CDR3aa: CASSSPGTGFTDTQYF
CDR3nt: TGTGCCAGCAGTTCCCCCGGGACAGGGTTCACAGATACGCAGTATTTT

abundance: -
v_gene: TRBV25-1
d_gene: -
j_gene: TRBJ2-5
CDR3aa: CASSANRETQYF
CDR3nt: TGTGCCAGCAGTGCCAATAGAGAGACCCAGTACTTC

abundance: once
v_gene: TRBV5-1
d_gene: -
j_gene: TRBJ1-2
CDR3aa: CASRRDARLGGYTF
CDR3nt: TGCGCCAGCAGGAGGGACGCACGCCTGGGGGGCTACACCTTC

abundance: -
v_gene: TRBV4-1
d_gene: TRBD2
j_gene: TRBJ2-5
CDR3aa: CASSQLNGLAREQYF
CDR3nt: TGCGCCAGCAGCCAGCTAAACGGACTAGCTAGGGAGCAGTACTTC

abundance: few
v_gene: TRBV5-6
d_gene: TRBD1
j_gene: TRBJ2-7
CDR3aa: CASSPGQGAYEQYF
CDR3nt: TGTGCCAGCAGTCCGGGACAGGGGGCTTACGAGCAGTACTTC

abundance: -
v_gene: TRBV2
d_gene: TRBD2
j_gene: TRBJ2-7
CDR3aa: CASSVRASGPYEQYF
CDR3nt: TGTGCCAGCAGTGTAAGGGCTAGCGGGCCGTACGAGCAGTACTTC

abundance: -
v_gene: TRBV28
d_gene: -
j_gene: TRBJ2-5
CDR3aa: CASSLYRTQETQYF
CDR3nt: TGTGCCAGCAGTTTATATCGCACGCAAGAGACCCAGTACTTC

abundance: many
v_gene: TRBV6-1
d_gene: -
j_gene: TRBJ2-7
CDR3aa: CAISAGLKTSSYEQYF
CDR3nt: TGTGCCATCAGTGCGGGACTCAAAACCAGCTCCTACGAGCAGTACTTC

abundance: -
v_gene: TRBV2
d_gene: -
j_gene: TRBJ1-4
CDR3aa: CAWQEGATNEKLFF
CDR3nt: TGTGCCTGGCAAGAAGGGGCAACTAATGAAAAACTGTTTTTT

abundance: -
v_gene: TRBV4-2
d_gene: TRBD2
j_gene: TRBJ2-2
CDR3aa: CASSQDWVGSGSSGELFF
CDR3nt: TGTGCCAGCAGCCAAGATTGGGTTGGTAGCGGGAGTTCCGGGGAGCTGTTTTTT

abundance: -
v_gene: TRBV6-1
d_gene: TRBD1
j_gene: TRBJ1-1
CDR3aa: CASSDPLGQGRVYVEAFF
CDR3nt: TGTGCCAGCAGTGATCCCTTAGGACAGGGAAGGGTGTATGTTGAAGCTTTCTTT

abundance: -
v_gene: TRBV4-1
d_gene: -
j_gene: TRBJ1-1
CDR3aa: CASRETSRGWSTEAFF
CDR3nt: TGCGCCAGCAGAGAGACCTCCAGGGGATGGTCCACTGAAGCTTTCTTT

abundance: -
v_gene: TRBV19
d_gene: -
j_gene: TRBJ1-5
CDR3aa: CASSVRTNQPQHF
CDR3nt: TGTGCCAGTAGTGTCCGAACCAATCAGCCCCAGCATTTT

abundance: -
v_gene: TRBV7-2
d_gene: TRBD2
j_gene: TRBJ2-7
CDR3aa: CASSWPRGEGALSYEQYF
CDR3nt: TGTGCCAGCAGCTGGCCCCGGGGGGAGGGAGCGCTTTCCTACGAGCAGTACTTC

abundance: -
v_gene: TRBV5-6
d_gene: -
j_gene: TRBJ2-7
CDR3aa: CASSPAGRLGYEQYF
CDR3nt: TGTGCCAGCAGCCCGGCGGGGCGTCTTGGCTACGAGCAGTACTTC

abundance: -
v_gene: TRBV6-1
d_gene: TRBD2
j_gene: TRBJ2-3
CDR3aa: CASSELAGAGDTQYF
CDR3nt: TGTGCCAGCAGTGAACTAGCGGGAGCCGGAGATACGCAGTATTTT

abundance: -
v_gene: TRBV28
d_gene: TRBD2
j_gene: TRBJ2-7
CDR3aa: CASSLGGDGESYEQYF
CDR3nt: TGTGCCAGCAGTCTCGGGGGGGACGGAGAGTCCTACGAGCAGTACTTC